Listed here are 19 T cell receptor beta chains from one sample, sequenced in a study of blood T cells in healthy people across ages. Sample-barcoded 5' priming and a J-beta primer mix drove a second PCR of roughly 6 to 12 cycles. TCRdb analysed the 5' RACE reads with MiXCR anew, one entry per CDR3 protein. Of about 1.6 million distinct CDR3 sequences listed, roughly 32% were seen once; the top ten hold about 11%. The specimen was blood. The receptors derive from a woman younger than 45 in good health.

This clonotype was observed a few times. The chain is built from TRBV15 and TRBJ1-2; no definite D call. In germline, CDR1 is LNHNV, CDR2 YYDKDF (reference sequence). CDR3 length equals 16 residues. Trimming left V 0 bases short and J 0 bases short, with 11 bases between. The CDR3 DNA is TGTGCCACCAGCAGAGATCGGCGGGAAGCTAACTATGGCTACACCTTC. Amino acid sequence: CATSRDRREANYGYTF.

The table lists this clonotype with many counts. The V call is TRBV29-1, the J call TRBJ2-6, with 7 bases fitting TRBD1. Germline trimming cut 7 bases from V and 0 bases from J; bases unmatched to any gene: 6. The germline CDR1 and CDR2 sequences are SQVTM and ANQGSEA. CDR3 length: 15 amino acids. DNA for the CDR3: TGCAGCGACCGGGGACAGAGCTCTGGGGCCAACGTCCTGACTTTC. It codes for CSDRGQSSGANVLTF.

This rearrangement joins TRBV20-1 to TRBJ2-1; 8 bases line up with TRBD2. Germline V gene sequence: CDR1 DFQATT, CDR2 SNEGSKA (reference sequence). Losses at the gene ends were 3 bases for V and 4 bases for J; bases not matched to a gene: 17. The CDR3 spans 18 residues. DNA for the CDR3: TGCAGTGCTAGCGATTGGGGCTTTAGCGGGGCAACGTACAATGAGCAGTTCTTC. It translates to CSASDWGFSGATYNEQFF.

The rearrangement joins TRBV9 to TRBJ1-2; D ambiguous. The CDR3 is 14 amino acids. The germline V gene has CDR1 SGDLS and CDR2 YYNGEE. V lost 0 bases and J 2 bases, leaving 8 bases between the germline ends. The CDR3 region is CASSVEPQNYGYTF. CDR3 sequence (DNA): TGTGCCAGCAGCGTAGAACCTCAAAACTATGGCTACACCTTC.

V gene TRBV20-1 combines with J gene TRBJ2-3; D is perhaps TRBD1 or TRBD2 (5 bases each). Germline V lookup: CDR1 DFQATT, CDR2 SNEGSKA (reference sequence). V gave up 3 bases and J gave up 5 bases, with 12 bases separating them. The CDR3 sequence is 13 residues long. In DNA, the CDR3 is TGCAGTGCTAGGCCGAGGGGTCGAGATACGCAGTATTTT. It encodes CSARPRGRDTQYF.

CDR3 amino acids: CASSPDRVTKGYTF. The CDR3 bases are TGCGCCAGCAGCCCAGACAGGGTTACGAAAGGCTACACCTTC. The chain employs TRBV4-1 and TRBJ1-2, with 7 bases that match TRBD1. From germline, CDR1 is MGHRA and CDR2 YSYEKL. The CDR3 has 14 amino acids. J lost 8 bases, V lost 4 bases, and 10 bases had no gene match.

The chain recombines TRBV6-1 with TRBJ1-1; D is ambiguous. The germline CDR1 and CDR2 sequences are MNHNS and SASEGT. Deletions cut 5 bases from V and 8 bases from J, with 12 bases between. This CDR3 spans 12 amino acids. CDR3 bases: TGTGCCAGCAGTATACTGCCTTCCGAAGCTTTCTTT. Its translation is CASSILPSEAFF.

This chain joins TRBV14 and TRBJ2-7; D gene uncertain. Trimming removed 4 bases from V and 5 bases from J, with 12 bases in between. The CDR3 covers 13 residues. Germline lookup yields CDR1 SGHDN and CDR2 FVKESK. The DNA for the CDR3 is TGTGCCAGCAGCCGTCCCGAAACAAACGAGCAGTACTTC. Protein sequence: CASSRPETNEQYF.

The rearrangement joins TRBV7-9 to TRBJ2-5; the D is unclear. The V gene lost 5 bases and the J gene lost 1 base, with 17 bases spanning the gap. Germline-derived CDR1 and CDR2 are SEHNR and FQNEAQ (reference sequence). CDR3 length: 16 amino acids. DNA for the CDR3: TGTGCCAGCAGCACAAGCGAGTCTTGGTTCCAAGAGACCCAGTACTTC. Translating it yields CASSTSESWFQETQYF. The full variable domain, rest sourced from reference TRBV7-9 and TRBJ2-5, is DTGVSQNPRHKITKRGQNVTFRCDPISEHNRLYWYRQTLGQGPEFLTYFQNEAQLEKSRLLSDRFSAERPKGSFSTLEIQRTEQGDSAMYLCASSTSESWFQETQYFGPGTRLLVL.

This chain uses TRBV6-5 with TRBJ2-7; tentatively, D is TRBD1 (5 bases). The CDR3 runs to 14 residues. The V end was cut by 6 bases, the J end by 2 bases, with 14 bases between. Germline-derived CDR1 and CDR2 are MNHEY and SVGAGI. The chain's CDR3 is CASRVKGSAYEQYF. The CDR3 region has the DNA TGTGCCAGCAGGGTCAAGGGGTCAGCCTACGAGCAGTACTTC.

This clonotype was observed once. The chain combines TRBV11-2 with TRBJ2-1; D tentatively reads TRBD1 or TRBD2 (5 bases each). Trimming left V 5 bases short and J 8 bases short, with 13 bases between. Germline values: CDR1 SGHAT, CDR2 FQNNGV. The CDR3 covers 13 residues. DNA for the CDR3: TGTGCCAGCAGCCCCGGGACCAGGTATGAGCAGTTCTTC. This translates into CASSPGTRYEQFF.

This clonotype was found a few times. The chain uses TRBV5-1 and TRBJ1-5; 8 bases map to TRBD1. This CDR3 region has 16 residues. The junction had 7 bases not matched to a gene; V was cut back by 0 bases and J by 5 bases. Germline V gene sequence: CDR1 SGHRS, CDR2 YFSETQ. For the CDR3, the DNA is TGCGCCAGCAGCTTGGAAGGGGACAGGCGTTATCAGCCCCAGCATTTT. Its protein product is CASSLEGDRRYQPQHF.

This clonotype was detected only a few times. This rearrangement joins TRBV25-1 to TRBJ2-7; D is unresolved. V was cut by 7 bases and J by 7 bases, with 11 bases left in between. This CDR3 region has 11 residues. Germline V gene lookup returns CDR1 MGHDK and CDR2 SYGVNS. CDR3 loop: CASNWGREQYF. The CDR3 DNA reads as TGTGCCAGCAATTGGGGAAGGGAGCAGTACTTC.

This clonotype turned up a few times. The J gene is TRBJ2-7, the V gene TRBV7-6, with D possibly being TRBD2 (5 bases). The CDR3 extends over 14 amino acids. The V gene lost 0 bases and the J gene lost 4 bases, with 10 bases spanning the gap. Germline V gives CDR1 SGHVS, CDR2 FNYEAQ. CDR3 DNA sequence: TGTGCCAGCAGCTTAGCTCCGTGGGAGTACGAGCAGTACTTC. Translated, it gives CASSLAPWEYEQYF. Based on the CDR3 plus reference TRBV7-6 and TRBJ2-7, the full variable domain is GAGVSQSPRYKVTKRGQDVALRCDPISGHVSLYWYRQALGQGPEFLTYFNYEAQQDKSGLPNDRFSAERPEGSISTLTIQRTEQRDSAMYRCASSLAPWEYEQYFGPGTRLTVT.

This clonotype was seen a single time. Mismatch with germline at one junction end may stem from a read error. The chain is built from TRBV4-2 and TRBJ2-1, with 7 nucleotides matching TRBD2. The CDR3 runs 15 residues. From germline, CDR1 is LGHNA and CDR2 YNFKEQ. CDR3 nucleotides: TGTGCCAGCGGCCAAGACGGCGGGAGCCCCAATGAGCAGTTCTTT. It translates to CASGQDGGSPNEQFF.

The chain uses TRBV13 and TRBJ2-7, with 11 positions matching TRBD1. The length of the CDR3 is 18 residues. CDR1 and CDR2 (germline): PRHDT, FYEKMQ (reference sequence). V was pared by 5 bases and J by 6 bases, with 18 bases of the junction left unmatched. The CDR3 protein is CASSRQGGQGGFNGEQYF. The CDR3 nucleotides are TGTGCCAGCAGCCGGCAAGGGGGACAGGGGGGGTTCAATGGCGAGCAGTACTTC.

DNA of the CDR3: TGCAGTGCTAGATCGAGCGGGACACATCTGACAGGGGAGCTGTTTTTT. As protein: CSARSSGTHLTGELFF. The chain has TRBV20-1 and TRBJ2-2, with TRBD2 as a possible D gene (7 bases). The germline V gene has CDR1 DFQATT and CDR2 SNEGSKA (reference sequence). The CDR3 runs 16 residues. V was shortened by 2 bases and J by 8 bases, with 21 bases between the two germline ends.

The sample holds a few counts of this clonotype. The chain carries TRBV10-3 and TRBJ1-1, with no clear D. Germline V gives CDR1 ENHRY, CDR2 SYGVKD. CDR3 length: 15 residues. Trimming removed 6 bases from V and 0 bases from J, with 14 bases in between. CDR3 nucleotide sequence: TGTGCCATCAGGAACCGGGAGGTTTTGAACACTGAAGCTTTCTTT. This sequence encodes CAIRNREVLNTEAFF.

This clonotype was seen a few times. The V call is TRBV10-3, the J call TRBJ1-1; D is unresolved. Per germline, CDR1 ENHRY and CDR2 SYGVKD. V was pared by 3 bases and J by 3 bases, with 5 bases between. The length of the CDR3 is 12 residues. As DNA, the CDR3 is TGTGCCATCAGTGACTGGGACACTGAAGCTTTCTTT. Translated: CAISDWDTEAFF.